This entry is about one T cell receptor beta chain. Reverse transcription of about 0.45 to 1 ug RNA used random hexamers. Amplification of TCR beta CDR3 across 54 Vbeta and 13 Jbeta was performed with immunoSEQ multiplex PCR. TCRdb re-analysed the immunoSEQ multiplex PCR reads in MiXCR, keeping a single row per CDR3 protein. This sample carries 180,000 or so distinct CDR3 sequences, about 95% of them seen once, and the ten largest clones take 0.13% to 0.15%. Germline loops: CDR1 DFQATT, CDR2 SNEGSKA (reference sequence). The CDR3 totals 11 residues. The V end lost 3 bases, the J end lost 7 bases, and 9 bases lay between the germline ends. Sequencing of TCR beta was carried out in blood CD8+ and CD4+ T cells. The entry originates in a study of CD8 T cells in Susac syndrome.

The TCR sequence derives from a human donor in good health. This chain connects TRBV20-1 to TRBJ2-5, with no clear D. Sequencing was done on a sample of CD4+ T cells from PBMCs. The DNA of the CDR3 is TGCAGTGCTAGTGGGGTCGGGACCCAGTACTTC. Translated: CSASGVGTQYF.